The 28 T cell receptor beta chains presented below share a single source sample, sequenced in a study of OX40 agonist ivuxolimab in advanced cancers. The protocol was immunoSEQ multiplex PCR, while the TCRdb copy is restricted to in-frame clones and leaves out a portion. The table has approximately 52,000 clones, more than 75% seen once; the top ten hold 12%. This sample comprised CD4+ or CD8+ T cells sorted from blood, obtained in a trial of the OX40 agonist ivuxolimab. These receptors were taken from an adult with an advanced solid tumor such as melanoma, head and neck, liver or kidney cancer.

A few counts support this clone. J is TRBJ2-7 and V is TRBV6-5; the D gene is possibly TRBD2 (7 bases). Germline assignment: CDR1 MNHEY and CDR2 SVGAGI. V dropped 5 bases and J dropped 2 bases, with 16 bases sitting between them. This CDR3 comprises 15 residues. CDR3 nucleotides: TGTGCCAGCAGTATACAGGGAGGGAAGACCTACGAGCAGTACTTC. This gives the protein CASSIQGGKTYEQYF.

About this clone: The same CDR3 is also encoded by other DNA sequences in this sample. The chain employs TRBV7-8 and TRBJ1-1; no definite D call. The germline CDR1 and CDR2 sequences are SGHVS and FQNEAQ. V was shortened by 3 bases and J by 0 bases, with 5 bases between the two germline ends. This CDR3 spans 13 amino acids. The CDR3 is CASSFGLNTEAFF. For the CDR3, the DNA is TGTGCCAGCAGCTTCGGGTTGAACACTGAAGCTTTCTTT.

The CDR3, as DNA: TGCAGCGCTGGGGGAGATAGCTCCTACAATGAGCAGTTCTTC. This codes for CSAGGDSSYNEQFF. V gene TRBV29-1 combines with J gene TRBJ2-1; D possibly uses TRBD1 or TRBD2 (5 bases each). Per germline, CDR1 SQVTM and CDR2 ANQGSEA. Trimming took 7 bases from V and 0 from J, leaving 13 bases between them. This CDR3 is built from 14 residues.

As regards this clone: Different DNA sequences within this sample yield the same CDR3. This sequence joins TRBV4-3 and TRBJ1-2; D remains unclear. The V gene's germline CDR1 is LGHNA and CDR2 YSLEER. The V gene lost 1 base and the J gene lost 2 bases, with 14 bases spanning the gap. This CDR3 has 16 residues. CDR3 sequence: CASSQGLSGANYGYTF. DNA of the CDR3: TGCGCCAGCAGCCAAGGTCTCTCGGGCGCCAACTATGGCTACACCTTC.

The chain has TRBV9 and TRBJ2-2; D perhaps matches TRBD1 (5 bases). Germline V gives CDR1 SGDLS, CDR2 YYNGEE. Trimming cost V 4 bases and J 5 bases, with 12 bases left between them. The CDR3 is made up of 14 amino acids. CDR3 amino acids: CASSPPRGTGELFF. The CDR3 region has the DNA TGTGCCAGCAGCCCTCCTAGGGGTACCGGGGAGCTGTTTTTT.

The chain employs TRBV5-4 and TRBJ2-7; no clear D gene. The germline V gene has CDR1 SGHNT and CDR2 YYREEE (reference sequence). The CDR3 loop spans 12 amino acids. The V and J ends lost 2 bases and 5 bases respectively, with 8 bases between them. CDR3 amino acids: CASSFPLDEQYF. The CDR3 DNA sequence: TGTGCCAGCAGCTTCCCCTTGGACGAGCAGTACTTC.

This clone has a count of ten or more. V and J are TRBV13 and TRBJ2-3, with 9 bases aligning to TRBD1. Trimming cost V 0 bases and J 5 bases; bases outside gene matches: 3. Per germline, CDR1 PRHDT and CDR2 FYEKMQ (reference sequence). The CDR3 sequence is 15 residues long. The CDR3 region has the DNA TGTGCCAGCAGCTTAGGGGGACAGGGTTTAGATACGCAGTATTTT. Amino acid sequence: CASSLGGQGLDTQYF.

V is TRBV6-5 and J is TRBJ2-1; tentative D call: TRBD1 (5 bases). Trimming took 4 bases from V and 12 from J, leaving 13 bases between them. The CDR3 consists of 12 residues. CDR1 is MNHEY and CDR2 is SVGAGI in the germline V gene. The CDR3 DNA is TGTGCCAGCAGTTTGCAGGGTAGTGGGCAGTTCTTC. Translation: CASSLQGSGQFF.

The chain couples TRBV4-1 to TRBJ1-2; TRBD1 is a possible D gene (6 bases). CDR1 is MGHRA and CDR2 is YSYEKL in the germline V gene. The CDR3 loop spans 15 amino acids. V gave up 1 base and J gave up 8 bases, with 17 bases separating them. CDR3 loop: CASSQARGPSEGYTF. The CDR3 bases are TGCGCCAGCAGCCAAGCCCGGGGGCCATCAGAGGGCTACACCTTC.

In its sample, this clone is large. The chain employs TRBV9 and TRBJ1-1; D is unresolved. The CDR3 runs to 13 residues. In germline, CDR1 is SGDLS, CDR2 YYNGEE. Trimming took off 0 bases at V and 4 bases at J, with 7 bases between the two ends. The CDR3 nucleotides read TGTGCCAGCAGCGTAGGACAAAGCACTGAAGCTTTCTTT. It is translated as CASSVGQSTEAFF.

J is TRBJ2-7 and V is TRBV28; perhaps TRBD2 as D (5 bases). The germline V and J ends were trimmed by 7 bases and 3 bases, with 22 bases remaining between them. Per the germline V gene, CDR1 is MDHEN and CDR2 is SYDVKM. The CDR3 extends over 16 amino acids. CDR3: CASIEKHGVRFYEQYF. CDR3 DNA sequence: TGTGCCAGCATCGAAAAACACGGGGTGCGCTTCTACGAGCAGTACTTC.

The J gene is TRBJ2-1, the V gene TRBV7-3; tentative D call: TRBD2 (7 bases). With 5 bases removed from V and 5 bases from J, the gap between germline ends came to 22 bases. CDR1 is SGHTA and CDR2 is FQGTGA in the germline V gene. This CDR3 has 17 residues. CDR3: CASSHVPGEGVNNEQFF. CDR3 nucleotide sequence: TGTGCCAGCAGCCATGTCCCAGGGGAGGGGGTTAACAATGAGCAGTTCTTC.

The V gene is TRBV6-5, the J gene TRBJ1-1; D remains unclear. V was pared by 0 bases and J by 4 bases, with 9 bases between. CDR3 length equals 14 residues. The germline V gene has CDR1 MNHEY and CDR2 SVGAGI. The CDR3 region has the DNA TGTGCCAGCAGTTACTCGAGGCAGACCACTGAAGCTTTCTTT. Its translation is CASSYSRQTTEAFF.

This chain joins TRBV27 and TRBJ1-2; 11 bases line up with TRBD1. Germline CDR1 and CDR2: MNHEY and SMNVEV (reference sequence). Unmatched junction bases numbered 7, after V lost 3 bases and J lost 4 bases. The length of the CDR3 is 16 residues. The CDR3 sequence: CASSLWTGGVFYGYTF. The CDR3 DNA sequence: TGTGCCAGCAGTTTGTGGACAGGGGGCGTATTCTATGGCTACACCTTC.

The chain has TRBV9 and TRBJ2-2; D not certain. Germline V gene sequence: CDR1 SGDLS, CDR2 YYNGEE. The CDR3 totals 16 residues. The V end lost 3 bases, the J end lost 0 bases, and 12 bases lay between the germline ends. In nucleotides, the CDR3 is TGTGCCAGCAGCGAAGACCCCGTTACGAACACCGGGGAGCTGTTTTTT. Its protein is CASSEDPVTNTGELFF.

This clone is a singleton in its sample. This chain joins TRBV6-1 and TRBJ2-2; D is undetermined. There are 15 residues in the CDR3. CDR1 and CDR2 from the germline V gene are MNHNS and SASEGT. The V end was cut by 3 bases, the J end by 3 bases, with 11 bases between. CDR3 nucleotide sequence: TGTGCCAGCAGTGACAGGTTTATCCACACCGGGGAGCTGTTTTTT. This translates into CASSDRFIHTGELFF.

This clone was seen once. This rearrangement joins TRBV4-1 to TRBJ2-7; D is possibly TRBD2 (6 bases). Germline V lookup: CDR1 MGHRA, CDR2 YSYEKL. CDR3 length: 16 amino acids. Trimming stripped 0 bases from V and 2 bases from J, with 14 bases between. CDR3 region: CASSQELTSAAYEQYF. The CDR3 coding sequence is TGCGCCAGCAGCCAAGAGCTGACTAGTGCAGCCTACGAGCAGTACTTC.

The table lists this clone with a few counts. This chain links TRBV4-2 with TRBJ2-5; 12 bases fit TRBD2. The CDR3 totals 16 residues. CDR1 is LGHNA and CDR2 is YNFKEQ in the germline V gene. Trimming at V came to 0 bases and at J to 5 bases, leaving 4 bases not matched to a gene. CDR3: CASSQEASGGAETQYF. CDR3 nucleotides: TGTGCCAGCAGCCAAGAGGCTAGCGGGGGGGCTGAGACCCAGTACTTC.

CDR3 protein: CASSLGAGDPYGYTF. For the CDR3, the DNA is TGTGCCAGCAGCTTAGGGGCAGGTGATCCCTATGGCTACACCTTC. The rearrangement links TRBV11-2 to TRBJ1-2, with D unclear. The CDR3 is 15 residues long. Trimming left V 1 base short and J 4 bases short, with 13 bases between. CDR1 and CDR2 (germline): SGHAT, FQNNGV.

The CDR3, as DNA: TGCGCCAGCAGCCAAACAGGGGGGCCACAGTTCTTC. Amino acid sequence: CASSQTGGPQFF. The chain couples TRBV4-1 to TRBJ2-1, with TRBD1 matching 8 bases. The CDR3 has 12 residues. Germline values: CDR1 MGHRA, CDR2 YSYEKL. V was pared by 2 bases and J by 13 bases, with 4 bases of the junction left unmatched.

The chain links TRBV11-2 to TRBJ2-7; D gene uncertain. This CDR3 is built from 14 residues. CDR1 is SGHAT, CDR2 FQNNGV, per germline. Trimming took 1 base from V and 0 from J, leaving 7 bases between them. CDR3 residues: CASSLVLSSYEQYF. The DNA of the CDR3 is TGTGCCAGCAGCTTAGTTCTAAGCTCCTACGAGCAGTACTTC.

The chain combines TRBV4-1 with TRBJ2-4; D call uncertain. The CDR3 has 14 amino acids. The germline V gene encodes CDR1 MGHRA and CDR2 YSYEKL. V dropped 0 bases and J dropped 5 bases, with 8 bases sitting between them. DNA of the CDR3: TGCGCCAGCAGCCAAGATTTACGGGAAAACATTCAGTACTTC. Protein product: CASSQDLRENIQYF.

Only a few counts were recorded for this clone. The gene calls are TRBV2 and TRBJ1-1; TRBD1 might be the D (5 bases). Germline CDR1 reads SNHLY; CDR2 reads FYNNEI. V lost 4 bases, J lost 8 bases, and 8 bases lay in between. The CDR3 has 11 amino acids. CDR3 coding DNA: TGTGCCAGCAGTGCCGGGACGGAAGCTTTCTTT. As protein: CASSAGTEAFF.

The rearrangement joins TRBV2 to TRBJ1-3, with D tentatively TRBD1 (5 bases). CDR1 is SNHLY, CDR2 FYNNEI, per germline. The CDR3 is 13 amino acids. Between the trimmed V and J ends, which lost 8 bases and 8 bases, there was a span of 16 bases. CDR3 residues: CASSSGEGDTIYF. The DNA for the CDR3 is TGTGCCAGCTCTTCGGGAGAAGGGGACACCATATATTTT.

This chain joins TRBV29-1 and TRBJ1-1; D gene ambiguous. The CDR3 runs 11 residues. Germline lookup yields CDR1 SQVTM and CDR2 ANQGSEA. V gave up 0 bases and J gave up 5 bases, with 4 bases separating them. CDR3 residues: CSVEDRTEAFF. CDR3 DNA sequence: TGCAGCGTTGAAGACAGGACTGAAGCTTTCTTT. The full variable domain, completed using reference TRBV29-1 and TRBJ1-1, is SAVISQKPSRDICQRGTSLTIQCQVDSQVTMMFWYRQQPGQSLTLIATANQGSEATYESGFVIDKFPISRPNLTFSTLTVSNMSPEDSSIYLCSVEDRTEAFFGQGTRLTVV.

This chain links TRBV7-9 with TRBJ2-7, with D possibly being TRBD2 (5 bases). V dropped 5 bases and J dropped 1 base, with 12 bases sitting between them. The CDR3 is 14 residues long. The germline gives CDR1 SEHNR, CDR2 FQNEAQ (reference sequence). The CDR3 nucleotides are TGTGCCAGCAGCCCACTCTCGGGGTCCTACGAGCAGTACTTC. Translating it yields CASSPLSGSYEQYF.

The gene calls are TRBV5-6 and TRBJ1-2; D uncertain. Trimming cost V 4 bases and J 8 bases, with 27 bases left between them. The CDR3 totals 17 residues. The germline V gene encodes CDR1 SGHDT and CDR2 YYEEEE. The CDR3 loop reads CASSPEGTDRFPLGYTF. The DNA of the CDR3 is TGTGCCAGCAGCCCAGAGGGTACAGACCGTTTCCCGCTAGGCTACACCTTC. The variable domain in full, with the rest retrieved from reference TRBV5-6 and TRBJ1-2, is DAGVTQSPTHLIKTRGQQVTLRCSPKSGHDTVSWYQQALGQGPQFIFQYYEEEERQRGNFPDRFSGHQFPNYSSELNVNALLLGDSALYLCASSPEGTDRFPLGYTFGSGTRLTVV.

The rearrangement joins TRBV6-1 to TRBJ2-1; 13 bases are a match to TRBD2. Looked up from germline, CDR1 is MNHNS and CDR2 is SASEGT. The CDR3 sequence is 18 residues long. V shed 1 base, J shed 4 bases, and the junction held 7 bases outside the gene matches. In nucleotides, the CDR3 is TGTGCCAGCAGTGAAGACTCCAAACTAGCGGGGGGGTACAATGAGCAGTTCTTC. It encodes CASSEDSKLAGGYNEQFF.